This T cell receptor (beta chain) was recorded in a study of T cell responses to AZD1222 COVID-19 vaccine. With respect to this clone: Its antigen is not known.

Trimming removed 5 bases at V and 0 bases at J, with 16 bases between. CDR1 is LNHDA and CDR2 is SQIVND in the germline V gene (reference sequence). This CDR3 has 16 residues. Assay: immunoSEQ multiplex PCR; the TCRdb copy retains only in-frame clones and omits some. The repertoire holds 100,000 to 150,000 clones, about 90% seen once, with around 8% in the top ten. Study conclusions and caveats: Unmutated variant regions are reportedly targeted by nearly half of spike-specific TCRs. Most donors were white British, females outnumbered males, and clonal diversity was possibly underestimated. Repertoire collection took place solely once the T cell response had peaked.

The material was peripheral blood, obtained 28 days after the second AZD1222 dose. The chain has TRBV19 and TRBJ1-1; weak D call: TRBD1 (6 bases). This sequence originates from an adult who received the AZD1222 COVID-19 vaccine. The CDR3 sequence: CASSFDRPDLNTEAFF. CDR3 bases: TGTGCCAGTAGTTTTGACAGGCCGGATTTGAACACTGAAGCTTTCTTT.